A single sample is the source of the 4 T cell receptor beta chains below, sequenced in a study of T-cell reconstitution after alpha-beta-depleted transplantation in children. Construction of the TCRbeta library involved unique molecular identifiers. TCRdb re-called the PCR reads with MiXCR, one entry per CDR3 protein. The repertoire has around 680,000 distinct CDR3 sequences, 16% of them found once; the top ten carry 0.9% to 1.2%. Sequencing was performed on PBMCs from the stem cell graft donor, taken from the stem cell graft. Receptors originate from a human donor who donated a stem cell graft to a child with acute myeloid leukemia.

This clonotype occurred once. This sequence joins TRBV27 and TRBJ2-3, with D perhaps matching TRBD1 (6 bases). V was pared by 4 bases and J by 1 base, with 24 bases between. The V gene's germline CDR1 is MNHEY and CDR2 SMNVEV (reference sequence). This CDR3 is 19 amino acids long. CDR3 residues: CASSSFRGVGAVRTDTQYF. The CDR3, as DNA: TGTGCCAGCAGTTCCTTCCGAGGGGTGGGGGCCGTCCGCACAGATACGCAGTATTTT.

This clonotype was detected ten times or more. The V call is TRBV7-9, the J call TRBJ1-2; 7 bases agree with TRBD1. CDR1 and CDR2 (germline): SEHNR, FQNEAQ (reference sequence). CDR3 length equals 13 residues. Trimming cost V 5 bases and J 4 bases; bases outside gene matches: 4. CDR3 amino acids: CASSDRDFYGYTF. CDR3 DNA sequence: TGTGCCAGCAGCGACAGGGACTTCTATGGCTACACCTTC.

This clonotype was counted only a few times. The chain carries TRBV7-2 and TRBJ2-7; a weak D match, TRBD1 (5 bases). V was pared by 3 bases and J by 6 bases, with 9 bases between. The CDR3 consists of 12 residues. Germline loops: CDR1 SGHTA, CDR2 FQGNSA. The CDR3 coding sequence is TGTGCCAGCAGCTTCTGGGGCCGCGAGCAGTACGTC. This translates into CASSFWGREQYV.

Ten or more counts support this clonotype. This chain uses TRBV20-1 with TRBJ2-3; 11 bases are a match to TRBD2. Germline lookup yields CDR1 DFQATT and CDR2 SNEGSKA (reference sequence). The CDR3 is 15 residues long. The trim removed 5 bases at V and 5 bases at J, leaving 9 bases unmatched. The CDR3 DNA reads as TGCAGTGCTGTCCTAGCGGGGGGTAAAATAGATACGCAGTATTTT. Residues: CSAVLAGGKIDTQYF.